One and the same sample provided the 16 T cell receptor beta chains below, sequenced in a study of blood T cell repertoires in COVID-19. Assay: immunoSEQ multiplex PCR; the TCRdb copy retains only in-frame clones and omits some. This sample carries under 150,000 clones, around four fifths of them seen once, and the ten largest clones take under 3%. The sample was peripheral blood. These receptors were collected from a man aged 30 to 39 with acute or convalescent COVID-19.

This clone was seen more than once but under ten times. The chain combines TRBV18 with TRBJ1-2, with TRBD1 matching 8 bases. From germline, CDR1 is KGHSH and CDR2 LQKENI. V shed 6 bases, J shed 6 bases, and the junction held 6 bases outside the gene matches. This CDR3 is built from 13 residues. The CDR3 spells CASSDREDNGYTF. CDR3 nucleotide sequence: TGTGCCAGCTCGGACAGGGAAGATAATGGCTACACCTTC.

This clone was found a few times. The rearrangement links TRBV6-1 to TRBJ1-1, with no clear D. CDR3 length: 13 amino acids. Per germline, CDR1 MNHNS and CDR2 SASEGT. The V end was cut by 2 bases, the J end by 4 bases, with 8 bases between. CDR3 in amino acids: CASSELFSTEAFF. The CDR3 DNA reads TGTGCCAGCAGTGAACTTTTCTCCACTGAAGCTTTCTTT.

In DNA form, the CDR3 reads TGTGCCATCAGGGAGGACAGGCAAATCGGAGAGCAGTTCTTC. Translating it yields CAIREDRQIGEQFF. The V gene is TRBV10-3, the J gene TRBJ2-1, with 7 bases that match TRBD1. V was pared by 6 bases and J by 10 bases, with 12 bases of the junction left unmatched. There are 14 residues in the CDR3. Germline CDR1 is ENHRY and CDR2 is SYGVKD.

V and J are TRBV5-6 and TRBJ1-2, with D perhaps matching TRBD1 (6 bases). This CDR3 contains 15 residues. V was shortened by 0 bases and J by 5 bases, with 14 bases between the two germline ends. Germline CDR1 SGHDT, CDR2 YYEEEE. The CDR3 region has the DNA TGTGCCAGCAGCTTGGAAGGACAGATTCTATATGGCTACACCTTC. Its protein is CASSLEGQILYGYTF. The full variable domain, rest sourced from reference TRBV5-6 and TRBJ1-2, is DAGVTQSPTHLIKTRGQQVTLRCSPKSGHDTVSWYQQALGQGPQFIFQYYEEEERQRGNFPDRFSGHQFPNYSSELNVNALLLGDSALYLCASSLEGQILYGYTFGSGTRLTVV.

The chain combines TRBV6-5 with TRBJ2-5, with 10 nucleotides matching TRBD1. The length of the CDR3 is 13 residues. The V gene's germline CDR1 is MNHEY and CDR2 SVGAGI. V dropped 6 bases and J dropped 7; count of bases not matched to a gene: 5. As DNA, the CDR3 is TGTGCCAGCAGGGGGACAGGGGAAGGGACCCAGTACTTC. Encoded protein: CASRGTGEGTQYF.

The CDR3 DNA is TGTGCCAGCAGCTTAAGCGGGACACGTAATGAAAAACTGTTTTTT. This gives the protein CASSLSGTRNEKLFF. The rearrangement joins TRBV7-2 to TRBJ1-4, with D possibly being TRBD1 (6 bases). The V gene's germline CDR1 is SGHTA and CDR2 FQGNSA. The CDR3 covers 15 residues. The ends were cut back, 2 bases at V and 4 bases at J, with 11 bases in the middle. Full variable domain (remainder filled in from reference TRBV7-2 and TRBJ1-4): GAGVSQSPSNKVTEKGKDVELRCDPISGHTALYWYRQSLGQGLEFLIYFQGNSAPDKSGLPSDRFSAERTGGSVSTLTIQRTQQEDSAVYLCASSLSGTRNEKLFFGSGTQLSVL.

This chain uses TRBV5-6 with TRBJ1-5; tentatively, D is TRBD1 (5 bases). The V end was cut by 1 base, the J end by 1 base, with 6 bases between. The CDR3 is 14 amino acids. CDR1 is SGHDT and CDR2 is YYEEEE in the germline V gene. CDR3 DNA sequence: TGTGCCAGCAGCTTGCAGGGCAGCAATCAGCCCCAGCATTTT. This sequence encodes CASSLQGSNQPQHF. Using reference TRBV5-6 and TRBJ1-5 for the parts outside the CDR3, the full variable domain is DAGVTQSPTHLIKTRGQQVTLRCSPKSGHDTVSWYQQALGQGPQFIFQYYEEEERQRGNFPDRFSGHQFPNYSSELNVNALLLGDSALYLCASSLQGSNQPQHFGDGTRLSIL.

V is TRBV30 and J is TRBJ2-1, with D maybe TRBD1 (8 bases). V was cut by 2 bases and J by 6 bases, with 14 bases left in between. The CDR3 covers 14 residues. Germline lookup yields CDR1 GTSNPN and CDR2 SVGIG (reference sequence). The CDR3 here is CAWSTGGDLNEQFF. Here the CDR3 DNA reads TGTGCCTGGAGTACAGGGGGGGACCTCAATGAGCAGTTCTTC.

The rearrangement uses TRBV18 and TRBJ1-1; D ambiguous. Trimming stripped 2 bases from V and 3 bases from J, with 7 bases between. This CDR3 comprises 13 residues. Per germline, CDR1 KGHSH and CDR2 LQKENI. CDR3 sequence reads: CASSPGEDTEAFF. CDR3 DNA: TGTGCCAGCTCACCAGGGGAGGACACTGAAGCTTTCTTT.

V is TRBV24-1 and J is TRBJ2-1; 9 positions match TRBD2. The V segment lost 5 bases and the J segment 0 bases; nucleotides outside the gene matches: 4. Germline V gene data show CDR1 as KGHDR and CDR2 as SFDVKD. There are 16 residues in the CDR3. CDR3 DNA: TGTGCCACCAGTGGTGCTAGCGGGAACTCCTACAATGAGCAGTTCTTC. It yields the protein CATSGASGNSYNEQFF.

The chain has TRBV5-1 and TRBJ2-5, with D possibly matching TRBD1 (5 bases). The V and J ends lost 0 bases and 4 bases respectively, with 10 bases between them. CDR1 and CDR2 (germline): SGHRS, YFSETQ. The CDR3 has 14 residues. The CDR3 bases are TGCGCCAGCAGCTTGGGGGTGGGGCGAGAGACCCAGTACTTC. It encodes CASSLGVGRETQYF.

The gene calls are TRBV7-2 and TRBJ1-1; D uncertain. Trimming took off 4 bases at V and 3 bases at J, with 9 bases between the two ends. Germline CDR1 and CDR2: SGHTA and FQGNSA. This CDR3 comprises 13 residues. CDR3 nucleotide sequence: TGTGCCAGCAGCTCACGTGGAGACACTGAAGCTTTCTTT. This sequence encodes CASSSRGDTEAFF.

CDR3 protein: CASSSGISNQPQHF. In nucleotides, the CDR3 is TGTGCCAGCAGCTCAGGGATTAGCAATCAGCCCCAGCATTTT. V gene TRBV5-4 combines with J gene TRBJ1-5; weak D call: TRBD1 (5 bases). This CDR3 region has 14 residues. Trimming left V 3 bases short and J 0 bases short, with 7 bases between. CDR1 and CDR2 (germline): SGHNT, YYREEE (reference sequence).

The chain joins TRBV4-2 to TRBJ2-3; TRBD2 aligns across 11 bases. The trim removed 4 bases at V and 4 bases at J, leaving 4 bases unmatched. The CDR3 has 15 amino acids. Germline assignment: CDR1 LGHNA and CDR2 YNFKEQ. The CDR3 DNA reads as TGTGCCAGCAGCCGGCTAGCGGGAGGCGCAGATACGCAGTATTTT. Its translation: CASSRLAGGADTQYF.

This sequence joins TRBV19 and TRBJ1-1; D call uncertain. The germline V gene encodes CDR1 LNHDA and CDR2 SQIVND (reference sequence). This CDR3 contains 13 residues. The V end lost 5 bases, the J end lost 8 bases, and 15 bases lay between the germline ends. This CDR3 is CASSVPSFQEAFF. The DNA for the CDR3 is TGTGCCAGTAGTGTCCCCTCCTTCCAGGAAGCTTTCTTT. Combining the CDR3 with reference TRBV19 and TRBJ1-1 gives the whole variable domain DGGITQSPKYLFRKEGQNVTLSCEQNLNHDAMYWYRQDPGQGLRLIYYSQIVNDFQKGDIAEGYSVSREKKESFPLTVTSAQKNPTAFYLCASSVPSFQEAFFGQGTRLTVV.

The rearrangement uses TRBV6-2 or TRBV6-3 and TRBJ1-2; D is ambiguous. Germline lookup yields CDR1 MNHEY and CDR2 SVGEGT. This CDR3 spans 14 amino acids. Trimming cost V 6 bases and J 8 bases, with 19 bases left between them. CDR3 sequence reads: CASSPLGAQGGYTF. The DNA of the CDR3 is TGTGCCAGCAGCCCACTGGGAGCACAAGGGGGCTACACCTTC.